The 27 T cell receptor beta chains presented below share a single source sample, sequenced in a study of T cell responses to AZD1222 COVID-19 vaccine. This table comes from immunoSEQ multiplex PCR, and its TCRdb copy is limited to in-frame clones, with some not included. The sample has 130,000 to 150,000 clones, about 93% seen once. This specimen consisted of peripheral blood, obtained on day 0 of AZD1222 vaccination. The receptors come from an adult in good health.

J is TRBJ1-1 and V is TRBV18, with D maybe TRBD1 (5 bases). Germline CDR1 and CDR2: KGHSH and LQKENI. The V and J ends lost 4 bases and 2 bases respectively, with 14 bases between them. The CDR3 loop spans 15 amino acids. CDR3 loop: CASSLGPGPNTEAFF. CDR3 in DNA: TGTGCCAGCTCACTTGGACCGGGACCAAACACTGAAGCTTTCTTT.

CDR3 region: CASSVLGQETQYF. CDR3 nucleotides: TGTGCCAGCAGCGTACTAGGGCAAGAGACCCAGTACTTC. This chain links TRBV9 with TRBJ2-5; D is undetermined. V lost 1 base, J lost 2 bases, and 6 bases lay in between. Germline values: CDR1 SGDLS, CDR2 YYNGEE. The CDR3 is 13 amino acids.

This sequence joins TRBV2 and TRBJ2-1; D unclear. This CDR3 is built from 11 residues. Germline V gives CDR1 SNHLY, CDR2 FYNNEI. Trimming took off 6 bases at V and 4 bases at J, with 4 bases between the two ends. The CDR3, as DNA: TGTGCCAGCAGCGAATACAATGAGCAGTTCTTC. This translates into CASSEYNEQFF.

The chain combines TRBV2 with TRBJ1-5; D is unresolved. Trimming took off 1 base at V and 2 bases at J, with 6 bases between the two ends. The germline gives CDR1 SNHLY, CDR2 FYNNEI. The CDR3 length is 14 residues. The CDR3 sequence: CASSEDRGNQPQHF. The CDR3 DNA reads TGTGCCAGCAGTGAAGACCGGGGCAATCAGCCCCAGCATTTT.

The chain combines TRBV18 with TRBJ2-5; D remains ambiguous. CDR1 and CDR2 from the germline V gene are KGHSH and LQKENI. This CDR3 is 13 amino acids long. Deletions cut 2 bases from V and 4 bases from J, with 8 bases between. The CDR3 region has the DNA TGTGCCAGCTCACCAATCAACAGAGAGACCCAGTACTTC. Residues: CASSPINRETQYF.

Concerning this clone itself: In the same sample, other DNA sequences code for this CDR3. The gene calls are TRBV6-1 and TRBJ2-7; no reliable D call. This CDR3 has 11 residues. The V end was cut by 3 bases, the J end by 0 bases, with 0 bases between. Germline V gene sequence: CDR1 MNHNS, CDR2 SASEGT. The CDR3 sequence: CASSDSYEQYF. CDR3 bases: TGTGCCAGCAGTGACTCCTACGAGCAGTACTTC.

V and J are TRBV29-1 and TRBJ1-1; tentatively, D is TRBD1 (6 bases). Germline loops: CDR1 SQVTM, CDR2 ANQGSEA. V was clipped by 7 bases and J by 3 bases, with 15 bases between them. CDR3 length: 13 residues. In nucleotides, the CDR3 is TGCAGCGCCCAGAGGGGGGGTGACACTGAAGCTTTCTTT. Its protein product is CSAQRGGDTEAFF.

The genes are TRBV4-1 and TRBJ1-1; D is perhaps TRBD1 (5 bases). Trimming pared 3 bases from V and 0 bases from J, leaving 17 bases between. Germline CDR1 and CDR2: MGHRA and YSYEKL. CDR3 length: 17 residues. CDR3 residues: CASSQMGRIGLNTEAFF. For the CDR3, the DNA is TGCGCCAGCAGCCAGATGGGACGGATAGGATTGAACACTGAAGCTTTCTTT.

The chain carries TRBV10-2 and TRBJ1-2; D may be TRBD1 (5 bases). The CDR3 has 14 amino acids. The germline gives CDR1 WSHSY, CDR2 SAAADI. V lost 4 bases, J lost 7 bases, and 16 bases lay in between. The CDR3 DNA reads TGCGCCAGCAGTGCCCGCCAGGCAGGGTTTGGCTACACCTTC. Its protein is CASSARQAGFGYTF.

The sample holds one count of this clone. This chain connects TRBV7-6 to TRBJ2-5; D is possibly TRBD1 or TRBD2 (5 bases each). The germline gives CDR1 SGHVS, CDR2 FNYEAQ. Trimming removed 0 bases at V and 5 bases at J, with 19 bases between. This CDR3 has 17 residues. The CDR3 DNA sequence: TGTGCCAGCAGCTTAGCCCCTGGGACGGATTTGGGGGAGACCCAGTACTTC. The encoded protein is CASSLAPGTDLGETQYF.

The chain combines TRBV19 with TRBJ1-2, with 7 bases lining up with TRBD1. V shed 5 bases, J shed 5 bases, and the junction held 11 bases outside the gene matches. CDR3 length equals 15 residues. The germline CDR1 and CDR2 sequences are LNHDA and SQIVND (reference sequence). The CDR3, as DNA: TGTGCCAGTAGTGAGGCCGGGACAGAATCTTATGGCTACACCTTC. Translation gives CASSEAGTESYGYTF.

The chain employs TRBV27 and TRBJ1-6; 9 bases are a match to TRBD1. V trimming: 5 bases; J trimming: 9 bases; junction bases outside the gene matches: 5. Germline V gene data show CDR1 as MNHEY and CDR2 as SMNVEV (reference sequence). The CDR3 totals 14 residues. The CDR3 sequence: CASSGTGRSSPLHF. In DNA, the CDR3 is TGTGCCAGCAGTGGGACAGGGCGATCTTCACCCCTCCACTTT.

The rearrangement links TRBV5-1 to TRBJ2-5, with TRBD2 matching over 9 bases. The junction had 6 bases not matched to a gene; V was cut back by 4 bases and J by 5 bases. The length of the CDR3 is 14 residues. Germline V gives CDR1 SGHRS, CDR2 YFSETQ. CDR3 nucleotides: TGCGCCAGCAGCAGGCGGGAGGGCTCGGAGACCCAGTACTTC. It translates to CASSRREGSETQYF.

The V gene is TRBV3-1 (or the pseudogene TRBV3-2), the J gene TRBJ2-1, with D perhaps matching TRBD1 (6 bases). Trimming pared 1 base from V and 0 bases from J, leaving 10 bases between. The CDR3 is made up of 16 amino acids. Germline CDR1 LGHDT, CDR2 YNNKEL (reference sequence). CDR3 in DNA: TGTGCCAGCAGCCAAGTTGGGACATACTCCTACAATGAGCAGTTCTTC. Translation: CASSQVGTYSYNEQFF.

As regards this clone: Other nucleotide sequences from this sample produce the same CDR3. CDR3 in amino acids: CASSVGGETQYF. In DNA, the CDR3 is TGTGCCAGCAGCGTAGGGGGGGAGACCCAGTACTTC. The chain carries TRBV9 and TRBJ2-5; TRBD1 or TRBD2 may be the D gene (5 bases each). V lost 0 bases, J lost 5 bases, and 5 bases lay in between. The CDR3 runs 12 residues. CDR1 and CDR2 from the germline V gene are SGDLS and YYNGEE.

This clone showed up just once. The chain combines TRBV25-1 with TRBJ2-1, with D perhaps TRBD1 (6 bases). The length of the CDR3 is 14 residues. The germline V gene encodes CDR1 MGHDK and CDR2 SYGVNS. The V gene lost 1 base and the J gene lost 5 bases, with 9 bases spanning the gap. CDR3 amino acids: CASSELGGNNEQFF. The CDR3, as DNA: TGTGCCAGCAGTGAATTAGGGGGAAACAATGAGCAGTTCTTC.

V gene TRBV7-2 combines with J gene TRBJ2-1, with D hard to call. Trimming took 5 bases from V and 8 from J, leaving 10 bases between them. The length of the CDR3 is 12 residues. Germline V CDR1 and CDR2: SGHTA, FQGNSA. The CDR3 DNA is TGTGCCAGCAGCCCTTATGTAGATGAGCAGTTCTTC. It translates to CASSPYVDEQFF.

The chain carries TRBV19 and TRBJ2-7; D is uncertain. Per germline, CDR1 LNHDA and CDR2 SQIVND (reference sequence). The CDR3 has 15 residues. With 6 bases removed from V and 2 bases from J, the gap between germline ends came to 17 bases. The CDR3 reads CASSSLAGKAYEQYF. The CDR3 DNA is TGTGCCAGTAGCTCCTTGGCAGGAAAAGCCTACGAGCAGTACTTC.

Of note for this clone: The same CDR3 also results from other DNA sequences found in this sample. The chain combines TRBV5-1 with TRBJ1-4; D gene unclear. V lost 5 bases, J lost 8 bases, and 7 bases lay in between. CDR3 length: 11 residues. Germline lookup yields CDR1 SGHRS and CDR2 YFSETQ. The CDR3 reads CASSLGEKLFF. The CDR3 DNA is TGCGCCAGCAGTCTAGGCGAAAAACTGTTTTTT.

V and J are TRBV27 and TRBJ1-6; D not certain. The V end was cut by 1 base, the J end by 10 bases, with 11 bases between. Germline CDR1 reads MNHEY; CDR2 reads SMNVEV (reference sequence). There are 14 residues in the CDR3. The CDR3 region has the DNA TGTGCCAGCAGTTTATGGGGAGGGAGGTCACCCCTCCACTTT. Translating it yields CASSLWGGRSPLHF.

The CDR3, as DNA: TGTGCCAGCAGTGAAAGGGAGACCCAGTACTTC. This encodes CASSERETQYF. V usage is TRBV6-1 and J usage is TRBJ2-5; D not certain. This CDR3 region has 11 residues. The germline V gene encodes CDR1 MNHNS and CDR2 SASEGT. V lost 2 bases and J 5 bases, leaving 3 bases between the germline ends.

The V and J genes are TRBV3-1 (or the pseudogene TRBV3-2) and TRBJ1-2; TRBD1 is a possible D gene (5 bases). The CDR3 covers 14 residues. Trimming removed 4 bases at V and 6 bases at J, with 15 bases between. The germline CDR1 and CDR2 sequences are LGHDT and YNNKEL (reference sequence). For the CDR3, the DNA is TGTGCCAGCAGCCCCCACCCCGGGGGGAATGGCTACACCTTC. Protein sequence: CASSPHPGGNGYTF.

The chain carries TRBV5-8 and TRBJ1-2, with D possibly TRBD1 on 5 matching bases. The CDR3 sequence is 14 residues long. Germline V lookup: CDR1 SGHTS, CDR2 YDEGEE. The germline V and J ends were trimmed by 4 bases and 2 bases, with 12 bases remaining between them. CDR3 sequence: CASSLRGRNYGYTF. CDR3 DNA: TGTGCCAGCAGCCTCCGGGGCAGAAACTATGGCTACACCTTC.

The J gene is TRBJ1-2, the V gene TRBV7-2; 8 bases agree with TRBD1. Per the germline V gene, CDR1 is SGHTA and CDR2 is FQGNSA. Trimming removed 1 base from V and 4 bases from J; junction bases left unmatched: 11. There are 17 residues in the CDR3. CDR3: CASSLVATGASGYGYTF. The CDR3 DNA sequence: TGTGCCAGCAGCTTAGTTGCGACAGGGGCCTCTGGCTATGGCTACACCTTC.

This rearrangement joins TRBV10-3 to TRBJ2-1; 8 bases are shared with TRBD2. Germline V CDR1 and CDR2: ENHRY, SYGVKD. There are 13 residues in the CDR3. The J segment lost 6 bases and the V segment lost 11 bases, leaving 9 bases of the junction unmatched. The CDR3 nucleotides are TGTGCCTCCGGAGGGCTAGCGGGCAATGAGCAGTTCTTC. Translating it yields CASGGLAGNEQFF.

V and J are TRBV2 and TRBJ1-5; perhaps TRBD1 as D (5 bases). V shed 6 bases and J shed 6 bases, with 12 bases lying between them. Germline CDR1 and CDR2: SNHLY and FYNNEI. There are 13 residues in the CDR3. The CDR3 DNA sequence: TGTGCCAGCAGCTTGGAAGGGGCTCAGCCCCAGCATTTT. Its protein product is CASSLEGAQPQHF.

This rearrangement joins TRBV28 to TRBJ2-4; D is perhaps TRBD1 or TRBD2 (5 bases each). With 6 bases removed from V and 6 bases from J, the gap between germline ends came to 12 bases. This CDR3 has 13 residues. Germline lookup yields CDR1 MDHEN and CDR2 SYDVKM. Here the CDR3 reads CASRRGKGNIQYF. CDR3 DNA sequence: TGTGCCAGCAGGAGGGGTAAAGGAAACATTCAGTACTTC. Full variable domain (rest looked up from reference TRBV28 and TRBJ2-4): DVKVTQSSRYLVKRTGEKVFLECVQDMDHENMFWYRQDPGLGLRLIYFSYDVKMKEKGDIPEGYSVSREKKERFSLILESASTNQTSMYLCASRRGKGNIQYFGAGTRLSVL.